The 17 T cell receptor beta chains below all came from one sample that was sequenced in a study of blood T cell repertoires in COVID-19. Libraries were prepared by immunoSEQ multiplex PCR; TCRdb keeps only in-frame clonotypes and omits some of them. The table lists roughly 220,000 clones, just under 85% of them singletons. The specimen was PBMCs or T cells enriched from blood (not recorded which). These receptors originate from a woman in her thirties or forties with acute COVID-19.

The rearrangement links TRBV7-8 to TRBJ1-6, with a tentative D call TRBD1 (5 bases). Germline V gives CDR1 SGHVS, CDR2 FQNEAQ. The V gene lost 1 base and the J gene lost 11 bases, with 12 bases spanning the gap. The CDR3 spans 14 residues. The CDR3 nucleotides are TGTGCCAGCAGCTTAGATCAGGGTACGCCACCCCTCCACTTT. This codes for CASSLDQGTPPLHF.

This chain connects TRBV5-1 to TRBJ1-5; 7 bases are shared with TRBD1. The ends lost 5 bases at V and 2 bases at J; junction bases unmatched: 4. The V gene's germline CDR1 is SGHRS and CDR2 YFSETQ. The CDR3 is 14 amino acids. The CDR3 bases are TGCGCCAGCAGACCCACAGGGGGCAATCAGCCCCAGCATTTT. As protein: CASRPTGGNQPQHF.

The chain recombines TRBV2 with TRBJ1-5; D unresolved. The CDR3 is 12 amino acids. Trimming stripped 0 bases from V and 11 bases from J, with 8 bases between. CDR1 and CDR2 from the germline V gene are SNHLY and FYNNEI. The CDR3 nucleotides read TGTGCCAGCAGTGAAGCGGTCGGGGCCCAGCATTTT. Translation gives CASSEAVGAQHF.

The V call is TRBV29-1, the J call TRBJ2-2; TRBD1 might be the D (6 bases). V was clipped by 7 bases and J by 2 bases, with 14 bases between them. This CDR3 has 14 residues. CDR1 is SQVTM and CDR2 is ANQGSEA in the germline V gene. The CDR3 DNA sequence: TGCAGCGCCAGAGGGGGTGAAAACACCGGGGAGCTGTTTTTT. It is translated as CSARGGENTGELFF.

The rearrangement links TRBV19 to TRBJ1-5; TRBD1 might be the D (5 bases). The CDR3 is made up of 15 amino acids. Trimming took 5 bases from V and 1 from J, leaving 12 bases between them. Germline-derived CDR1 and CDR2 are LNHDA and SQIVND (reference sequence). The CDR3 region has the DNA TGTGCCAGTAGTGCGGGGACGAGGAGCAATCAGCCCCAGCATTTT. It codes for CASSAGTRSNQPQHF.

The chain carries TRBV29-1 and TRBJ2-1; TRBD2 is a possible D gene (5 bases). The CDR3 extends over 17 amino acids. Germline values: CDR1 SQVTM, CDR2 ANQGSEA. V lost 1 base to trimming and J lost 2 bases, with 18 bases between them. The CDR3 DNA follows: TGCAGCGTTGAAGGCCAGTTGGGTCGGGGAGCCTACAATGAGCAGTTCTTC. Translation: CSVEGQLGRGAYNEQFF.

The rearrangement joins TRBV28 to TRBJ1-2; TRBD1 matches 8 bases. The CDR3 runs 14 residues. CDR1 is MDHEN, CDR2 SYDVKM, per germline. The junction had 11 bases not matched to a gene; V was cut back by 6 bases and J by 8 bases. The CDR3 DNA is TGTGCCAGCAGCCGCGACAGGGGTTCTTTCGGCTACACCTTC. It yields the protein CASSRDRGSFGYTF.

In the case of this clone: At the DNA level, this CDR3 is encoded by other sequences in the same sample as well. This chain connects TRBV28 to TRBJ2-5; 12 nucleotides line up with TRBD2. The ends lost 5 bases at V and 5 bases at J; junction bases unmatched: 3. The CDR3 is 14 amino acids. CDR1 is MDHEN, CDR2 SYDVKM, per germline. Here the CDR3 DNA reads TGTGCCAGCAGTCGACTAGCGGGAGAGGAGACCCAGTACTTC. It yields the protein CASSRLAGEETQYF.

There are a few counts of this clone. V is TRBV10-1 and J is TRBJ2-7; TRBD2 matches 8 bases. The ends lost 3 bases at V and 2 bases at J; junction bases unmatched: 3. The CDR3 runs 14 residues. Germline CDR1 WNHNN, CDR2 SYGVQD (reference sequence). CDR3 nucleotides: TGCGCCAGCAGTGAACGGCGGGGGGCCTACGAGCAGTACTTC. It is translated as CASSERRGAYEQYF.

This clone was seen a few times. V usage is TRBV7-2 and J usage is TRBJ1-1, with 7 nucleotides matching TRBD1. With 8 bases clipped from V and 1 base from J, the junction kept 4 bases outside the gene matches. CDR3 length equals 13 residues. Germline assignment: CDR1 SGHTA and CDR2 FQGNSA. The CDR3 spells CASLGQWNTEAFF. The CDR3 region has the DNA TGTGCCAGCTTGGGACAGTGGAACACTGAAGCTTTCTTT.

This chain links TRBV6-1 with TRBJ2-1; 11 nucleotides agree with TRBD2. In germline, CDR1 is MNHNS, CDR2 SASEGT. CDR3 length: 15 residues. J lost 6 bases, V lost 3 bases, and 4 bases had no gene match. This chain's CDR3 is CASSDLAGGGNEQFF. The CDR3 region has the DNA TGTGCCAGCAGTGATCTAGCGGGAGGCGGCAATGAGCAGTTCTTC.

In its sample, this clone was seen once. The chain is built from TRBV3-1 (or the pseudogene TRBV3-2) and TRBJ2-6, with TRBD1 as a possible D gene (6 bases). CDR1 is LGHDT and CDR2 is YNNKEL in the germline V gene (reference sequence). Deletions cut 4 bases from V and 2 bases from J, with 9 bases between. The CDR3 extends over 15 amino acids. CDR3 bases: TGTGCCAGCAGCCCCGGGACAACTGGGGCCAACGTCCTGACTTTC. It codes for CASSPGTTGANVLTF.

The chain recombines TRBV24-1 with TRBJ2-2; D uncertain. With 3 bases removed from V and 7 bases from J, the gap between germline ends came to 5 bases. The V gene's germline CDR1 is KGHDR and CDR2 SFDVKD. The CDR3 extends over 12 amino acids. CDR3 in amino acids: CATSDPGGELFF. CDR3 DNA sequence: TGTGCCACCAGTGATCCCGGCGGGGAGCTGTTTTTT.

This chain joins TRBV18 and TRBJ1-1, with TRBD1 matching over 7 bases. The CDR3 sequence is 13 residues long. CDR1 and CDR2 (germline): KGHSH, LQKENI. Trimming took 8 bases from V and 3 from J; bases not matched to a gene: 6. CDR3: CASRGRGYTEAFF. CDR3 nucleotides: TGTGCCAGCCGGGGCAGGGGGTACACTGAAGCTTTCTTT.

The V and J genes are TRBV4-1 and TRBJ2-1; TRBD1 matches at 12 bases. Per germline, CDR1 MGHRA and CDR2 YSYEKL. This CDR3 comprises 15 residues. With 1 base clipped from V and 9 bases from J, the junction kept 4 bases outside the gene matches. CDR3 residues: CASSQVGQGAIEQFF. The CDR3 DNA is TGCGCCAGCAGCCAAGTGGGACAGGGGGCGATTGAGCAGTTCTTC.

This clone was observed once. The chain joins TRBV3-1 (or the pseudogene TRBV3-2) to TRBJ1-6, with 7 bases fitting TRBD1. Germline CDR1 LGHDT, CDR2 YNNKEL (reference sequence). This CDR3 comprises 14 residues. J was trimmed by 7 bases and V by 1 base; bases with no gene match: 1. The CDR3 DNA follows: TGTGCCAGCAGCCAAGTGGGACAGAATTCACCCCTCCACTTT. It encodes CASSQVGQNSPLHF.

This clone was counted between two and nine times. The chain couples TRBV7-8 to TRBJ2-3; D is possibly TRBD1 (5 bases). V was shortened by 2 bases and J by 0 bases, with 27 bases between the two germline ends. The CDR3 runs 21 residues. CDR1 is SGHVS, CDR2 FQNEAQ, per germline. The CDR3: CASSLHWHHRVRTSSTDTQYF. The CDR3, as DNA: TGTGCCAGCAGCTTACACTGGCATCATCGGGTGCGGACAAGTAGCACAGATACGCAGTATTTT.